The source of this TCR beta chain is a study of CD8 T cells in ankylosing spondylitis (dated by TCRdb to about 2017). About the investigation overall: The study set out to find disease-linked TCR variants by profiling T cell receptor beta repertoires in ankylosing spondylitis patients and healthy donors. The full study cohort comprised 25 ankylosing spondylitis patients and some 110 healthy donors. Peripheral blood samples were taken, and synovial fluid was additionally collected from ankylosing spondylitis patients.

The CDR3, from cysteine to phenylalanine, totals 16 residues. The sequence is cut down to CDR3 DNA, 48 bases in frame from base 1. CDR1 and CDR2 are drawn from the germline V gene (reference sequence): DFQATT, SNEGSKA. The germline V end is reduced by 4 bases and the J end by 0 bases; junction bases left unmatched: 9. On the study overall, not on this receptor specifically: The disease-linked clones had a CD8+ phenotype and were found at relatively low frequencies in peripheral blood. A TCR beta motif of several highly homologous amino acid variants appeared characteristic of blood from ankylosing spondylitis patients. Significant enrichment of the disease-linked clones was reported in matched synovial fluid samples from ankylosing spondylitis patients. Some motif variants were previously reported in synovial fluid and blood of reactive arthritis patients, suggesting common disease-initiation mechanisms.

This clonotype has more than one count but fewer than ten. The clone's antigen remains unknown. No base-level quality is on record; no much larger clone is a single base apart. Sequenced on an Illumina HiSeq 2500. Quantitative 5'-RACE with molecular barcodes was used to prepare TCR beta libraries. On the study's bioinformatics: A new computational method, built on a probabilistic model of VDJ rearrangement, was used to identify disease-linked TCR variants. TCRdb itself trimmed the public reads at Q25 with fastp, ran MiXCR and retained productive beta chains. Under each unique CDR3 protein, matching rows form one entry showing the most common genes and DNA. The V and J calls shown here were made by TCRdb, not taken from the authors' results. Recorded for this sample are about 130,000 distinct CDR3 sequences; roughly 13% of them occurred a single time. About 2.7% of the sample lies in the top ten.

The specimen was blood, either unsorted or a sorted T cell fraction (not recorded which). The V gene is TRBV20-1 and the J gene is TRBJ2-3, and TRBD2 aligns with 8 junction nucleotides. The TCR sequence derives from a female donor with ankylosing spondylitis or in good health (not recorded which). For the CDR3, the sequence is CSATYFLAGSTDTQYF. The nucleotide sequence reads TGCAGTGCTACCTACTTTTTAGCGGGAAGCACAGATACGCAGTATTTT.